A single sample gave rise to the 22 T cell receptor beta chains below, sequenced in a study of monozygotic twins with inflammatory bowel disease. After re-calling the 5' RACE reads, TCRdb lists one entry per CDR3 protein, DNA absent. The listing contains roughly 300,000 distinct CDR3 sequences. Sequencing input: blood. These receptors originate from a human donor with ulcerative colitis or Crohn's disease, or a healthy co-twin of an affected twin (not recorded which).

This chain joins TRBV5-6 and TRBJ1-5; with no DNA, the TCRdb D assignment of TRBD1 cannot be verified. Germline V gives CDR1 SGHDT, CDR2 YYEEEE. CDR3 size: 12 residues. CDR3 sequence: CASSSGPQPQHF.

The genes are TRBV7-9 and TRBJ1-4; TCRdb lists TRBD1, though no DNA is available to test this call. The CDR3 is made up of 14 amino acids. Germline CDR1 reads SEHNR; CDR2 reads FQNEAQ (reference sequence). Here the CDR3 reads CASSKDRANEKLFF.

The gene calls are TRBV6-5 and TRBJ2-7; the D call from TCRdb, TRBD1, cannot be confirmed without DNA. Germline V gene lookup returns CDR1 MNHEY and CDR2 SVGAGI. There are 11 residues in the CDR3. The CDR3 spells CATLQGRGQYF.

The rearrangement links TRBV29-1 to TRBJ2-2; there is no DNA to check the TCRdb D call of TRBD1. Germline V CDR1 and CDR2: SQVTM, ANQGSEA. This CDR3 spans 15 amino acids. The CDR3 is CSAATGGDGTGELFF.

CDR3 loop: CSARAPGGDQPQHF. This chain uses TRBV20-1 with TRBJ1-5; TCRdb lists TRBD1, though no DNA is available to test this call. The CDR3 has 14 amino acids. Germline V gene data show CDR1 as DFQATT and CDR2 as SNEGSKA (reference sequence).

The chain recombines TRBV6-5 with TRBJ2-1; the D gene TCRdb calls, TRBD1, cannot be checked with no DNA. CDR3 length equals 15 residues. The germline V gene encodes CDR1 MNHEY and CDR2 SVGAGI. The CDR3 here is CASSYVGPEYNKQFF.

The chain has TRBV28 and TRBJ2-1; without DNA, the TCRdb call of TRBD1 cannot be checked. The CDR3 runs 16 residues. Germline CDR1 reads MDHEN; CDR2 reads SYDVKM. The CDR3 sequence: CASTTAGTAHYNEQFF.

The genes are TRBV30 and TRBJ1-2. Looked up from germline, CDR1 is GTSNPN and CDR2 is SVGIG (reference sequence). The CDR3 is 12 amino acids. CDR3: CAWSPLYNGYTF.

V and J are TRBV7-7 and TRBJ2-1. Germline V gene sequence: CDR1 SSHAT, CDR2 FNYEAQ (reference sequence). There are 13 residues in the CDR3. The CDR3 reads CASSSIPYNEQFF.

The rearrangement joins TRBV29-1 to TRBJ1-4; TCRdb returns TRBD1, unconfirmable since there is no DNA. This CDR3 spans 12 amino acids. Per the germline V gene, CDR1 is SQVTM and CDR2 is ANQGSEA. The CDR3 is CSVIIWGEKLFF.

This chain links TRBV7-3 with TRBJ1-1. The germline CDR1 and CDR2 sequences are SGHTA and FQGTGA. The CDR3 totals 15 residues. Here the CDR3 reads CASSLSSQTPTEAFF. Using reference TRBV7-3 and TRBJ1-1 for the parts outside the CDR3, the full variable domain is GAGVSQTPSNKVTEKGKYVELRCDPISGHTALYWYRQSLGQGPEFLIYFQGTGAADDSGLPNDRFFAVRPEGSVSTLKIQRTERGDSAVYLCASSLSSQTPTEAFFGQGTRLTVV.

The chain joins TRBV5-1 to TRBJ2-3. Germline V gives CDR1 SGHRS, CDR2 YFSETQ. This CDR3 comprises 11 residues. CDR3 in amino acids: CASRKGDTQYF. Full variable domain (missing parts from reference TRBV5-1 and TRBJ2-3): KAGVTQTPRYLIKTRGQQVTLSCSPISGHRSVSWYQQTPGQGLQFLFEYFSETQRNKGNFPGRFSGRQFSNSRSEMNVSTLELGDSALYLCASRKGDTQYFGPGTRLTVL.

The chain employs TRBV19 and TRBJ2-2; TCRdb lists TRBD1, though no DNA is available to test this call. Germline CDR1 and CDR2: LNHDA and SQIVND (reference sequence). The CDR3 is 15 residues long. This chain's CDR3 is CASWHRGGPGGELFF.

The chain is built from TRBV28 and TRBJ1-1. From germline, CDR1 is MDHEN and CDR2 SYDVKM. This CDR3 is built from 11 residues. CDR3 in amino acids: CASRTDSGAFF.

This chain joins TRBV5-1 and TRBJ2-3; TCRdb lists TRBD2, though no DNA is available to test this call. Per the germline V gene, CDR1 is SGHRS and CDR2 is YFSETQ. The CDR3 loop spans 16 amino acids. CDR3: CASSLDLAGGPDTQYF.

V usage is TRBV15 and J usage is TRBJ2-7; the TRBD1 assignment by TCRdb is unverifiable without DNA. Germline lookup yields CDR1 LNHNV and CDR2 YYDKDF (reference sequence). This CDR3 has 16 residues. CDR3 loop: CATSRGQGSRGYEQYF.

J is TRBJ2-1 and V is TRBV5-1; TCRdb gives TRBD2 as the D gene, but with no DNA this cannot be confirmed. Per the germline V gene, CDR1 is SGHRS and CDR2 is YFSETQ. The CDR3 length is 15 residues. The CDR3 spells CASSLGVAGGNEQFF.

The rearrangement links TRBV5-1 to TRBJ1-2. The V gene's germline CDR1 is SGHRS and CDR2 YFSETQ. This CDR3 contains 13 residues. The CDR3 here is CASSLADIYGYTF. The full variable domain, in which reference TRBV5-1 and TRBJ1-2 provide the parts outside the CDR3, is KAGVTQTPRYLIKTRGQQVTLSCSPISGHRSVSWYQQTPGQGLQFLFEYFSETQRNKGNFPGRFSGRQFSNSRSEMNVSTLELGDSALYLCASSLADIYGYTFGSGTRLTVV.

The rearrangement links TRBV12-3 or TRBV12-4 to TRBJ1-6; with no DNA, the TCRdb D assignment of TRBD1 cannot be verified. The CDR3 contains 15 residues. Here the CDR3 reads CASSLSGQSGFPLHF.

The chain joins TRBV7-9 to TRBJ1-5; TCRdb's D gene call, TRBD1, goes unchecked for lack of DNA. This CDR3 has 15 residues. Germline V CDR1 and CDR2: SEHNR, FQNEAQ (reference sequence). CDR3 in amino acids: CASSKTGTENQPQHF.

CDR3 amino acids: CSATSQSSGTHEQYF. This chain connects TRBV20-1 to TRBJ2-7; TCRdb's assignment of TRBD2 cannot be checked, as there is no DNA. Per germline, CDR1 DFQATT and CDR2 SNEGSKA (reference sequence). CDR3 length equals 15 residues.

The CDR3 region is CASSLRGGPGELFF. The V gene is TRBV3-1, the J gene TRBJ2-2; TCRdb names TRBD2, which stays unverified in the absence of DNA. Germline assignment: CDR1 LGHDT and CDR2 YNNKEL (reference sequence). CDR3 length: 14 residues.